This TCR beta chain stems from a study of T cell repertoires in cytomegalovirus infection. Looking at the study overall: Alongside well-studied HLA-B-restricted CMV epitopes, recently identified HLA-C-restricted CMV epitopes were also used. Matching HLA type, along with CMV infection, was indicated by public TCR beta signatures.

MiXCR, applied by TCRdb to the reads, yields one record per CDR3 protein. The sample contains roughly 80,000 distinct CDR3 sequences, roughly a quarter of which appear only once. Remarks on this clonotype: Its specificity is unknown.

Study findings and constraints: Adding up the frequency of public TCR beta families identified people who carried CMV plus the relevant HLA.

V lost 5 bases to trimming and J lost 2 bases, with 17 bases between them. CDR1 is DFQATT, CDR2 SNEGSKA, per germline (reference sequence). CDR3 size: 15 residues. The sample consisted of CD8+ T cells from cultured PBMCs, taken from culture after CMV antigen stimulation. V usage is TRBV20-1 and J usage is TRBJ2-3, with D possibly TRBD2 on 6 matching bases. The source of this sequence is a human donor in good health (CMV status not recorded). Some clones in this sample may be carry-over from other donors' samples. CDR3 sequence: CSASLGEAITDTQYF. CDR3 DNA sequence: TGCAGTGCTTCGCTAGGGGAGGCGATCACAGATACGCAGTATTTT.